This entry lists 28 T cell receptor beta chains sequenced from one sample in a study of cytomegalovirus exposure and HLA in healthy donors. Researchers ran the PCR with 60 Vbeta and 13 Jbeta primers. Profiling relied on immunoSEQ multiplex PCR, and the TCRdb table lists in-frame clones only, not all of them. The repertoire holds 50,000 to 65,000 clones, with about 71% as singletons. The sequenced sample was PBMCs. These TCRs come from a woman in her forties or fifties in good health and CMV-seropositive.

This chain uses TRBV10-1 with TRBJ2-1; 8 bases agree with TRBD2. The CDR3 length is 16 residues. Trimming took 5 bases from V and 4 from J; bases not matched to a gene: 10. From germline, CDR1 is WNHNN and CDR2 SYGVQD (reference sequence). The CDR3 loop is CASSNPKGGGYNEQFF. CDR3 nucleotide sequence: TGCGCCAGCAGTAACCCGAAGGGCGGGGGGTACAATGAGCAGTTCTTC.

This chain uses TRBV15 with TRBJ1-6; 7 positions match TRBD1. J lost 10 bases, V lost 1 base, and 4 bases had no gene match. The CDR3 contains 14 residues. Germline V gives CDR1 LNHNV, CDR2 YYDKDF (reference sequence). The CDR3 region is CATSRGQGASPLHF. CDR3 nucleotide sequence: TGTGCCACCAGCAGAGGACAGGGTGCCTCACCCCTCCACTTT. Supplemented by reference TRBV15 and TRBJ1-6, the full variable domain reads DAMVIQNPRYQVTQFGKPVTLSCSQTLNHNVMYWYQQKSSQAPKLLFHYYDKDFNNEADTPDNFQSRRPNTSFCFLDIRSPGLGDTAMYLCATSRGQGASPLHFGNGTRLTVT.

The chain has TRBV27 and TRBJ1-1; tentatively, D is TRBD1 (6 bases). The length of the CDR3 is 15 residues. Germline CDR1 reads MNHEY; CDR2 reads SMNVEV (reference sequence). Trimming pared 5 bases from V and 3 bases from J, leaving 16 bases between. The CDR3 DNA sequence: TGTGCCAGCAGTCCTAGGACAGTCGGGGACACTGAAGCTTTCTTT. Amino acid sequence: CASSPRTVGDTEAFF.

V gene TRBV19 combines with J gene TRBJ1-5; unclear D gene. The germline V and J ends were trimmed by 7 bases and 3 bases, with 19 bases remaining between them. The CDR3 has 16 residues. Germline V gene lookup returns CDR1 LNHDA and CDR2 SQIVND (reference sequence). CDR3: CASNRNVPPNNQPQHF. CDR3 coding DNA: TGTGCCAGTAACAGAAATGTCCCCCCAAACAATCAGCCCCAGCATTTT.

In its sample, this clone was seen a few times. The rearrangement uses TRBV5-1 and TRBJ2-7; D not resolved. The CDR3 consists of 13 residues. V was cut by 4 bases and J by 6 bases, with 14 bases left in between. Germline CDR1 and CDR2: SGHRS and YFSETQ. The CDR3: CASSPQLTGEQYF. CDR3 in DNA: TGCGCCAGCAGCCCCCAGTTGACGGGCGAGCAGTACTTC.

This clone was observed once. The V gene is TRBV14, the J gene TRBJ1-1; D unclear. Trimming shortened V by 3 bases and J by 3 bases, and 8 bases separated the two germline ends. The CDR3 extends over 13 amino acids. CDR1 and CDR2 from the germline V gene are SGHDN and FVKESK. The CDR3 sequence: CASSHLDHTEAFF. The CDR3 DNA is TGTGCCAGCAGCCACCTAGACCACACTGAAGCTTTCTTT.

This sequence joins TRBV19 and TRBJ2-5, with a possible D match to TRBD2 (6 bases). From germline, CDR1 is LNHDA and CDR2 SQIVND (reference sequence). CDR3 length: 17 amino acids. Trimming shortened V by 1 base and J by 3 bases, and 18 bases separated the two germline ends. This chain's CDR3 is CASSIVWDGGEEETQYF. The CDR3, as DNA: TGTGCCAGTAGTATAGTGTGGGACGGCGGGGAGGAAGAGACCCAGTACTTC. Full variable domain (remainder filled in from reference TRBV19 and TRBJ2-5): DGGITQSPKYLFRKEGQNVTLSCEQNLNHDAMYWYRQDPGQGLRLIYYSQIVNDFQKGDIAEGYSVSREKKESFPLTVTSAQKNPTAFYLCASSIVWDGGEEETQYFGPGTRLLVL.

The genes are TRBV5-5 and TRBJ2-6, with 7 bases matching TRBD1. The V gene's germline CDR1 is SGHKS and CDR2 YYEKEE (reference sequence). The J segment lost 2 bases and the V segment lost 3 bases, leaving 5 bases of the junction unmatched. The CDR3 runs 16 residues. CDR3 sequence: CASSSRQGTGANVLTF. Here the CDR3 DNA reads TGTGCCAGCAGCTCAAGACAGGGTACTGGGGCCAACGTCCTGACTTTC.

The rearrangement links TRBV4-2 to TRBJ1-2; D is uncertain. Trimming left V 3 bases short and J 4 bases short, with 15 bases between. This CDR3 is 15 amino acids long. Germline CDR1 LGHNA, CDR2 YNFKEQ. The CDR3 DNA sequence: TGTGCCAGCAGCCACCCAGCGCTCCCCCTCTATGGCTACACCTTC. Protein sequence: CASSHPALPLYGYTF.

The V gene is TRBV19, the J gene TRBJ1-1; D is perhaps TRBD1 (6 bases). V lost 5 bases and J lost 3, with 16 bases in between. The germline V gene encodes CDR1 LNHDA and CDR2 SQIVND (reference sequence). There are 15 residues in the CDR3. For the CDR3, the DNA is TGTGCCAGTAGTCCAGGGGCAAATTTTGACACTGAAGCTTTCTTT. The encoded protein is CASSPGANFDTEAFF. Using reference TRBV19 and TRBJ1-1 for the parts outside the CDR3, the full variable domain is DGGITQSPKYLFRKEGQNVTLSCEQNLNHDAMYWYRQDPGQGLRLIYYSQIVNDFQKGDIAEGYSVSREKKESFPLTVTSAQKNPTAFYLCASSPGANFDTEAFFGQGTRLTVV.

The chain joins TRBV10-2 to TRBJ1-4, with 8 bases aligning to TRBD1. Germline CDR1 reads WSHSY; CDR2 reads SAAADI. The CDR3 extends over 14 amino acids. V lost 6 bases to trimming and J lost 4 bases; unmatched junction nucleotides: 4. The CDR3 DNA sequence: TGCGCCAGCAGCAGGGGGCAAAATAATGAAAAACTGTTTTTT. As protein: CASSRGQNNEKLFF.

The chain links TRBV29-1 to TRBJ1-2, with 8 positions matching TRBD1. V gave up 6 bases and J gave up 4 bases; unmatched junction bases: 4. The CDR3 runs to 12 residues. Germline V gives CDR1 SQVTM, CDR2 ANQGSEA. CDR3: CSVDRGVYGYTF. CDR3 DNA sequence: TGCAGCGTCGACAGGGGTGTCTATGGCTACACCTTC. The full variable domain, with the rest looked up from reference TRBV29-1 and TRBJ1-2, is SAVISQKPSRDICQRGTSLTIQCQVDSQVTMMFWYRQQPGQSLTLIATANQGSEATYESGFVIDKFPISRPNLTFSTLTVSNMSPEDSSIYLCSVDRGVYGYTFGSGTRLTVV.

This clone was counted a single time. The genes are TRBV6-1 and TRBJ2-5; no definite D call. The germline V and J ends were trimmed by 3 bases and 5 bases, with 16 bases remaining between them. The CDR3 is made up of 15 amino acids. Germline CDR1 reads MNHNS; CDR2 reads SASEGT. The CDR3, as DNA: TGTGCCAGCAGTGAGCACAGTCGAATTGGGGAGACCCAGTACTTC. It encodes CASSEHSRIGETQYF.

This clone was observed a handful of times. This chain uses TRBV13 with TRBJ2-1; 12 positions match TRBD2. The CDR3 runs to 17 residues. The trim removed 5 bases at V and 1 base at J, leaving 6 bases unmatched. Germline V CDR1 and CDR2: PRHDT, FYEKMQ (reference sequence). CDR3 protein: CASSPRTSGESYNEQFF. CDR3 in DNA: TGTGCCAGCAGCCCAAGGACTAGCGGGGAGTCCTACAATGAGCAGTTCTTC.

The genes are TRBV28 and TRBJ2-7; D possibly corresponds to TRBD2 (5 bases). The ends were cut back, 2 bases at V and 6 bases at J, with 11 bases in the middle. This CDR3 comprises 13 residues. Germline V gene lookup returns CDR1 MDHEN and CDR2 SYDVKM. DNA of the CDR3: TGTGCCAGCAGTTTACTCGGGGTACTCGAGCAGTACTTC. Protein product: CASSLLGVLEQYF.

The genes are TRBV27 and TRBJ1-1, with D maybe TRBD1 (5 bases). CDR1 is MNHEY and CDR2 is SMNVEV in the germline V gene (reference sequence). This CDR3 comprises 17 residues. Trimming took 5 bases from V and 0 from J, leaving 19 bases between them. The chain's CDR3 is CASSPSTGGDLNTEAFF. Written as DNA, the CDR3 is TGTGCCAGCAGTCCATCGACTGGGGGGGACCTGAACACTGAAGCTTTCTTT.

The CDR3 sequence: CASSTGSYEQYF. Written as DNA, the CDR3 is TGTGCCAGTTCTACAGGGTCCTACGAGCAGTACTTC. This rearrangement joins TRBV28 to TRBJ2-7; a possible D gene is TRBD1 (6 bases). The V gene lost 9 bases and the J gene lost 1 base, with 10 bases spanning the gap. Germline V gene sequence: CDR1 MDHEN, CDR2 SYDVKM. This CDR3 is 12 amino acids long.

The gene calls are TRBV7-2 and TRBJ2-4; 9 bases are a match to TRBD2. In germline, CDR1 is SGHTA, CDR2 FQGNSA. After removal of 4 bases from V and 0 bases from J, the junction contained 7 bases not matched to a gene. The CDR3 covers 17 residues. Here the CDR3 reads CASSSRTSALAKNIQYF. Here the CDR3 DNA reads TGTGCCAGCAGCTCCCGGACTAGCGCCCTAGCCAAAAACATTCAGTACTTC.

The chain has TRBV20-1 and TRBJ1-2, with 7 bases identical to TRBD1. The CDR3 covers 11 residues. Germline V gene data show CDR1 as DFQATT and CDR2 as SNEGSKA (reference sequence). CDR3: CSTGMHGGYTF. CDR3 nucleotide sequence: TGCTCGACAGGGATGCATGGAGGCTACACCTTC.

The J gene is TRBJ1-6, the V gene TRBV7-2; D gene uncertain. Trimming removed 3 bases from V and 10 bases from J, with 7 bases in between. The length of the CDR3 is 12 residues. Germline V gene data show CDR1 as SGHTA and CDR2 as FQGNSA. In nucleotides, the CDR3 is TGTGCCAGCAGCTTTGATGAGTCACCCCTCCACTTT. This codes for CASSFDESPLHF.

There are a few counts of this clone. The chain employs TRBV5-1 and TRBJ1-2; 8 bases are shared with TRBD1. The CDR3 sequence is 15 residues long. Germline lookup yields CDR1 SGHRS and CDR2 YFSETQ. Unmatched junction bases numbered 6, after V lost 0 bases and J lost 5 bases. As DNA, the CDR3 is TGCGCCAGCAGCTTGGGACGACAGGGGAATTATGGCTACACCTTC. Protein sequence: CASSLGRQGNYGYTF.

J is TRBJ2-5 and V is TRBV5-5, with D tentatively TRBD2 (6 bases). The germline gives CDR1 SGHKS, CDR2 YYEKEE (reference sequence). This CDR3 is built from 16 residues. V gave up 2 bases and J gave up 1 base, with 15 bases separating them. CDR3 amino acids: CASSFKAAGIQETQYF. Here the CDR3 DNA reads TGTGCCAGCAGCTTTAAGGCGGCGGGGATCCAAGAGACCCAGTACTTC.

This chain connects TRBV15 to TRBJ1-2; no clear D. Trimming left V 6 bases short and J 6 bases short, with 11 bases between. This CDR3 is built from 12 residues. Germline values: CDR1 LNHNV, CDR2 YYDKDF (reference sequence). The CDR3 DNA is TGTGCCACCAGGCGCGGGTACGATGGCTACACCTTC. This encodes CATRRGYDGYTF.

The rearrangement links TRBV9 to TRBJ1-1; TRBD1 might be the D (5 bases). From germline, CDR1 is SGDLS and CDR2 YYNGEE. The ends were cut back, 0 bases at V and 7 bases at J, with 10 bases in the middle. The CDR3 extends over 13 amino acids. The CDR3 region has the DNA TGTGCCAGCAGCGTAGGGGGGGACGTTGAAGCTTTCTTT. Translated, it gives CASSVGGDVEAFF.

The chain links TRBV18 to TRBJ1-5; possibly TRBD1 for D (6 bases). Deletions cut 6 bases from V and 3 bases from J, with 15 bases between. Germline V gene data show CDR1 as KGHSH and CDR2 as LQKENI. There are 15 residues in the CDR3. The CDR3 bases are TGTGCCAGCTCTCAAGTACAGGGTAACAATCAGCCCCAGCATTTT. As protein: CASSQVQGNNQPQHF.

The chain has TRBV5-6 and TRBJ1-1, with D perhaps matching TRBD1 (6 bases). The germline CDR1 and CDR2 sequences are SGHDT and YYEEEE. The CDR3 has 16 amino acids. V was clipped by 2 bases and J by 1 base, with 15 bases between them. The chain's CDR3 is CASSFTGYTENTEAFF. The CDR3 DNA reads TGTGCCAGCAGCTTTACAGGGTATACGGAGAACACTGAAGCTTTCTTT.

V usage is TRBV7-2 and J usage is TRBJ1-2; TRBD1 aligns across 9 bases. The CDR3 is 16 residues long. Losses at the gene ends were 1 base for V and 7 bases for J; bases not matched to a gene: 10. The germline gives CDR1 SGHTA, CDR2 FQGNSA. CDR3 sequence reads: CASSLDRLGDRAGYTF. DNA of the CDR3: TGTGCCAGCAGCTTAGATCGGTTAGGGGACAGGGCTGGCTACACCTTC.

This chain uses TRBV2 with TRBJ1-6; tentative D call: TRBD1 (6 bases). This CDR3 region has 14 residues. V lost 6 bases and J 10 bases, leaving 16 bases between the germline ends. Germline CDR1 is SNHLY and CDR2 is FYNNEI. The CDR3 spells CASSPDRLTSPLHF. As DNA, the CDR3 is TGTGCCAGCAGCCCCGACAGGTTAACATCACCCCTCCACTTT. Full variable domain (outside the CDR3, taken from reference TRBV2 and TRBJ1-6): EPEVTQTPSHQVTQMGQEVILRCVPISNHLYFYWYRQILGQKVEFLVSFYNNEISEKSEIFDDQFSVERPDGSNFTLKIRSTKLEDSAMYFCASSPDRLTSPLHFGNGTRLTVT.